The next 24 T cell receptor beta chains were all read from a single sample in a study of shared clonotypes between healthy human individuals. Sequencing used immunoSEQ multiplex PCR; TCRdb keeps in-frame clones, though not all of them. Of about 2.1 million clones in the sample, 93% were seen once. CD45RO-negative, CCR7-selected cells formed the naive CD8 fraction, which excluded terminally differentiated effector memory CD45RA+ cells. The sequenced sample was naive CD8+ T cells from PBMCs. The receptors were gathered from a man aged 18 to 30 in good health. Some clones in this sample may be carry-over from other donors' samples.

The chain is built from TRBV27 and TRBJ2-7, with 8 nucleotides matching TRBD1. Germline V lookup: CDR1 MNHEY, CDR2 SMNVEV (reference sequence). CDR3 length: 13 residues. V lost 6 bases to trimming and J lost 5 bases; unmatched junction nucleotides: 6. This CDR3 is CASRPTGENEQYF. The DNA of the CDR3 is TGTGCCAGCAGGCCGACAGGGGAAAACGAGCAGTACTTC.

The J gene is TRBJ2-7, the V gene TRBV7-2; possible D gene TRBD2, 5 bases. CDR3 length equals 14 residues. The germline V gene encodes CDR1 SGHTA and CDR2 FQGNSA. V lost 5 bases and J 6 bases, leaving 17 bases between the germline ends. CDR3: CASSVGIPRAEQYF. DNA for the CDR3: TGTGCCAGCAGCGTCGGGATCCCACGTGCCGAGCAGTACTTC.

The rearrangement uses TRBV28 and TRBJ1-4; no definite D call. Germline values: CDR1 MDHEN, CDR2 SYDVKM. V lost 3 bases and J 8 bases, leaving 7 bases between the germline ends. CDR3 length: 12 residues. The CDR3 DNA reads TGTGCCAGCAGTTTGAGGCGGGAAAAACTGTTTTTT. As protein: CASSLRREKLFF.

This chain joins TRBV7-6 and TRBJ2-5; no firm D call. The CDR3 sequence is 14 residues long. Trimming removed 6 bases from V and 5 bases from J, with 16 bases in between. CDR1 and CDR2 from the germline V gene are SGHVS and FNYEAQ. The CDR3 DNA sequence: TGTGCCAGCAGTCTTACATGGGGTGAGGAGACCCAGTACTTC. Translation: CASSLTWGEETQYF. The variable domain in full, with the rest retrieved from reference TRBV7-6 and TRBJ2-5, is GAGVSQSPRYKVTKRGQDVALRCDPISGHVSLYWYRQALGQGPEFLTYFNYEAQQDKSGLPNDRFSAERPEGSISTLTIQRTEQRDSAMYRCASSLTWGEETQYFGPGTRLLVL.

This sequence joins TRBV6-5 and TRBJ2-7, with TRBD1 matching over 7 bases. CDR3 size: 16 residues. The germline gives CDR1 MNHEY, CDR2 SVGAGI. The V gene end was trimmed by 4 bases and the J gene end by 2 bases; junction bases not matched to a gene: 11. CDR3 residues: CASSFSSGQVTYEQYF. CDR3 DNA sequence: TGTGCCAGCAGTTTTTCCTCAGGACAGGTCACCTACGAGCAGTACTTC.

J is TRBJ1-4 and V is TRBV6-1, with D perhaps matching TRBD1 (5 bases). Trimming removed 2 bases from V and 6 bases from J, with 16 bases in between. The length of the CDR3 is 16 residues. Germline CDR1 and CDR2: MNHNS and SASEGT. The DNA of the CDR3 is TGTGCCAGCAGTGAAAACCACGGGGGGATGTATGAAAAACTGTTTTTT. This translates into CASSENHGGMYEKLFF.

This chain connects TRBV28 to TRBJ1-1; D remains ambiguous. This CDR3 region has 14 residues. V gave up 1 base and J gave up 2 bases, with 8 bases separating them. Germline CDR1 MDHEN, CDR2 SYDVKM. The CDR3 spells CASSLYKGNTEAFF. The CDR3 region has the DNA TGTGCCAGCAGTTTATATAAGGGTAACACTGAAGCTTTCTTT.

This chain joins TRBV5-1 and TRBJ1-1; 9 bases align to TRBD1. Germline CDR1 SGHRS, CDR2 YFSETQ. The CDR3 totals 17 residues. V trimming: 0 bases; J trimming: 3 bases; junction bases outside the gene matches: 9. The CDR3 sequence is CASSLAPGQGSYTEAFF. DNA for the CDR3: TGCGCCAGCAGCTTGGCACCGGGACAGGGAAGTTACACTGAAGCTTTCTTT.

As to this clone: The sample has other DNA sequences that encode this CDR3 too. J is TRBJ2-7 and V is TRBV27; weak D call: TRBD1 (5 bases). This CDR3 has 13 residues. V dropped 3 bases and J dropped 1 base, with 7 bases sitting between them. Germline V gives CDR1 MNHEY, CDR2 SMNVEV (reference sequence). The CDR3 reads CASSLQGSYEQYF. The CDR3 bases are TGTGCCAGCAGTTTGCAGGGATCCTACGAGCAGTACTTC.

Written as DNA, the CDR3 is TGTGCCAGGGGAACGGAGAACACCGGGGAGCTGTTTTTT. Its translation is CARGTENTGELFF. V is TRBV7-9 and J is TRBJ2-2; no firm D call. CDR1 and CDR2 from the germline V gene are SEHNR and FQNEAQ (reference sequence). The CDR3 contains 13 residues. The V and J ends lost 9 bases and 1 base respectively, with 9 bases between them.

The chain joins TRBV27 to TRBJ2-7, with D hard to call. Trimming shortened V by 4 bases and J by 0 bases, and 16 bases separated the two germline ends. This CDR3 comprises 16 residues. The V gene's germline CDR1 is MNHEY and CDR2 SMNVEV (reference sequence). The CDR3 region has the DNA TGTGCCAGCAGTTGGCAGGTGGTCAGGAGCTCCTACGAGCAGTACTTC. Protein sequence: CASSWQVVRSSYEQYF.

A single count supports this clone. As DNA, the CDR3 is TGTGCCAGCAGCTTACCCCACTACTCCTACGAGCAGTACTTC. Its translation: CASSLPHYSYEQYF. The V gene is TRBV7-9, the J gene TRBJ2-7, with D unclear. This CDR3 contains 14 residues. The germline CDR1 and CDR2 sequences are SEHNR and FQNEAQ (reference sequence). The V end lost 2 bases, the J end lost 0 bases, and 8 bases lay between the germline ends. The variable domain in full, with the rest retrieved from reference TRBV7-9 and TRBJ2-7, is DTGVSQNPRHKITKRGQNVTFRCDPISEHNRLYWYRQTLGQGPEFLTYFQNEAQLEKSRLLSDRFSAERPKGSFSTLEIQRTEQGDSAMYLCASSLPHYSYEQYFGPGTRLTVT.

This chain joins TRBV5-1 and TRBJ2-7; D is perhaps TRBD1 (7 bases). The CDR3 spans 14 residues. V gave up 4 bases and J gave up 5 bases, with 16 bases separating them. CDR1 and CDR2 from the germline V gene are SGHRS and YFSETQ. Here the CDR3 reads CASSLGGQTDEQYF. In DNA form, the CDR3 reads TGCGCCAGCAGCCTGGGGGGACAGACGGACGAGCAGTACTTC.

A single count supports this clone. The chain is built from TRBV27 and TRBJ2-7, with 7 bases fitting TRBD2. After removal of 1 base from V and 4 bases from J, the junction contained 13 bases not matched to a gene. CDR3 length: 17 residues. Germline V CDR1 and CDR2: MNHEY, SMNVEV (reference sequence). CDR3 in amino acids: CASSLWPLRENEYEQYF. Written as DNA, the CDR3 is TGTGCCAGCAGTTTATGGCCCCTGCGGGAGAACGAATACGAGCAGTACTTC.

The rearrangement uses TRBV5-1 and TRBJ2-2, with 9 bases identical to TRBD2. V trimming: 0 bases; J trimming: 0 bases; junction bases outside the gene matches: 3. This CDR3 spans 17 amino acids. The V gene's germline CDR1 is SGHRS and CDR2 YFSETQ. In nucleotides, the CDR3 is TGCGCCAGCAGCTTGGGGGCTAGCGGGGCGAACACCGGGGAGCTGTTTTTT. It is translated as CASSLGASGANTGELFF.

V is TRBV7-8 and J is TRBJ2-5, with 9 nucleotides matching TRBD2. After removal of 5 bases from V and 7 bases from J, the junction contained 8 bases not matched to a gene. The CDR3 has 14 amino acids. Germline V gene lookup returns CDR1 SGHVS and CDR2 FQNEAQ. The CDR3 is CASSEIAGAGTQYF. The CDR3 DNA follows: TGTGCCAGCAGCGAAATAGCGGGAGCGGGGACCCAGTACTTC.

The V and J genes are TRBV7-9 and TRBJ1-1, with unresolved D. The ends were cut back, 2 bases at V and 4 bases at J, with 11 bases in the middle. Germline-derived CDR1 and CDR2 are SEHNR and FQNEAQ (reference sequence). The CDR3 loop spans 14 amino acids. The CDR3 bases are TGTGCCAGCAGCTTACCTCCTAGTAGCACTGAAGCTTTCTTT. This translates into CASSLPPSSTEAFF.

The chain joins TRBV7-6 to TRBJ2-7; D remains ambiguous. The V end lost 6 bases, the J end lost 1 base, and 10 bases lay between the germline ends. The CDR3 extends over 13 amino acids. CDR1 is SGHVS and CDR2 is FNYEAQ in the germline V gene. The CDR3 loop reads CASSLTASYEQYF. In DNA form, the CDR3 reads TGTGCCAGCAGTTTAACGGCTTCCTACGAGCAGTACTTC. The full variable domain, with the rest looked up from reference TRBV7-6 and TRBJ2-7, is GAGVSQSPRYKVTKRGQDVALRCDPISGHVSLYWYRQALGQGPEFLTYFNYEAQQDKSGLPNDRFSAERPEGSISTLTIQRTEQRDSAMYRCASSLTASYEQYFGPGTRLTVT.

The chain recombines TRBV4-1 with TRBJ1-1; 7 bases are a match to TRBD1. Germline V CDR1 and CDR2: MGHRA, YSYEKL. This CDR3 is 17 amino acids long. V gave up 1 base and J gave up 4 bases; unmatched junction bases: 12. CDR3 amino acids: CASSQAIGEGAPTEAFF. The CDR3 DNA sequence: TGCGCCAGCAGCCAAGCAATAGGGGAGGGGGCTCCCACTGAAGCTTTCTTT.

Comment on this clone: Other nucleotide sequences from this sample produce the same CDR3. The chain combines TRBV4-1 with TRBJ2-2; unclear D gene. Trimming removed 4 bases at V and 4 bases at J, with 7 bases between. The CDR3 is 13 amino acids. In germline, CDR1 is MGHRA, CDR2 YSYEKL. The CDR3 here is CASSPRLTGELFF. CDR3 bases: TGCGCCAGCAGCCCGCGACTCACCGGGGAGCTGTTTTTT.

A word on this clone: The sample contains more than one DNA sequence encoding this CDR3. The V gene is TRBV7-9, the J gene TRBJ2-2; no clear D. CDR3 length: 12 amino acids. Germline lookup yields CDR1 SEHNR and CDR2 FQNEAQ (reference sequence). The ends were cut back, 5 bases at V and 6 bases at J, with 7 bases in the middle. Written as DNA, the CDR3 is TGTGCCAGCAGCCTCCCCTCCGGGGAGCTGTTTTTT. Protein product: CASSLPSGELFF.

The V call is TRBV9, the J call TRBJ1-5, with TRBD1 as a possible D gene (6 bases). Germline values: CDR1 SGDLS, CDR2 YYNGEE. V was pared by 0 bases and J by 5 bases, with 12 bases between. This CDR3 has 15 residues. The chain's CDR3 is CASSVVGARYQPQHF. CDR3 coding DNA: TGTGCCAGCAGCGTAGTGGGGGCTAGGTATCAGCCCCAGCATTTT.

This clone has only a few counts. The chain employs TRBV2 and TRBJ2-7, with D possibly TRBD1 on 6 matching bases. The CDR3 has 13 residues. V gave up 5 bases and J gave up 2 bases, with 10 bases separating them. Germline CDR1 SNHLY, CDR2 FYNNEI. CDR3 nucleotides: TGTGCCAGCAGTAGGGACATCGCCTACGAGCAGTACTTC. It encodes CASSRDIAYEQYF.

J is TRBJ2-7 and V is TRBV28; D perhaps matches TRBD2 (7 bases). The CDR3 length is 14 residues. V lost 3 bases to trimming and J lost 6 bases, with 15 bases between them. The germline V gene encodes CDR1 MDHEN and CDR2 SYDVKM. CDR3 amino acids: CASSFRGRGVEQYF. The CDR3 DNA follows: TGTGCCAGCAGTTTTCGTGGGAGGGGGGTCGAGCAGTACTTC.